One and the same sample provided the 13 T cell receptor beta chains below, sequenced in a study of shared clonotypes between healthy human individuals. Only in-frame clones appear in the TCRdb table, and some are missing; sequencing was by immunoSEQ multiplex PCR. Of approximately 330,000 clones in the sample, 73% were seen once. Sequenced material: memory CD4+ T cells sorted from blood. As for subset: CD45RA-negative fraction. These receptors were taken from a man aged 30-40 years in good health.

The rearrangement links TRBV7-9 to TRBJ1-2; D may be TRBD1 (5 bases). The length of the CDR3 is 11 residues. Germline values: CDR1 SEHNR, CDR2 FQNEAQ (reference sequence). Trimming pared 7 bases from V and 7 bases from J, leaving 10 bases between. CDR3 sequence reads: CASTNGGGYTF. Here the CDR3 DNA reads TGTGCCAGCACTAATGGGGGTGGCTACACCTTC. The variable domain in full, completed from reference TRBV7-9 and TRBJ1-2, reads DTGVSQNPRHKITKRGQNVTFRCDPISEHNRLYWYRQTLGQGPEFLTYFQNEAQLEKSRLLSDRFSAERPKGSFSTLEIQRTEQGDSAMYLCASTNGGGYTFGSGTRLTVV.

This clone was counted ten times or more. The gene calls are TRBV28 and TRBJ2-5, with 8 bases fitting TRBD1. Germline loops: CDR1 MDHEN, CDR2 SYDVKM. This CDR3 is 16 amino acids long. Losses at the gene ends were 1 base for V and 5 bases for J; bases not matched to a gene: 9. The CDR3 here is CASSLSGTGFSETQYF. In nucleotides, the CDR3 is TGTGCCAGCAGTTTATCCGGGACAGGTTTTTCGGAGACCCAGTACTTC.

V and J are TRBV27 and TRBJ1-5; tentatively, D is TRBD1 (5 bases). CDR1 and CDR2 from the germline V gene are MNHEY and SMNVEV (reference sequence). Trimming took 10 bases from V and 0 from J, leaving 10 bases between them. There are 13 residues in the CDR3. The CDR3 nucleotides read TGTGCCACTGGGGGATATAGCAATCAGCCCCAGCATTTT. Protein sequence: CATGGYSNQPQHF.

The chain has TRBV6-5 and TRBJ2-3, with 11 bases lining up with TRBD1. Trimming removed 6 bases from V and 5 bases from J; junction bases left unmatched: 4. The CDR3 runs to 14 residues. The V gene's germline CDR1 is MNHEY and CDR2 SVGAGI. In DNA form, the CDR3 reads TGTGCCAGCAGCTGGACAGGGGGCATAGATACGCAGTATTTT. Its protein is CASSWTGGIDTQYF.

The chain couples TRBV5-4 to TRBJ1-5, with 7 bases identical to TRBD1. Germline V gene data show CDR1 as SGHNT and CDR2 as YYREEE (reference sequence). The CDR3 contains 15 residues. Losses at the gene ends were 0 bases for V and 4 bases for J; bases not matched to a gene: 4. The CDR3 protein is CASSLGVTGNQPQHF. The CDR3 DNA reads TGTGCCAGCAGCTTGGGGGTGACAGGGAATCAGCCCCAGCATTTT. Looking up the rest from reference TRBV5-4 and TRBJ1-5 gives the full variable domain: ETGVTQSPTHLIKTRGQQVTLRCSSQSGHNTVSWYQQALGQGPQFIFQYYREEENGRGNFPPRFSGLQFPNYSSELNVNALELDDSALYLCASSLGVTGNQPQHFGDGTRLSIL.

The gene calls are TRBV2 and TRBJ2-5; the D is unclear. Germline V gene lookup returns CDR1 SNHLY and CDR2 FYNNEI. V lost 3 bases, J lost 7 bases, and 12 bases lay in between. The CDR3 totals 13 residues. CDR3 nucleotide sequence: TGTGCCAGCAGTGAGCCCGATTCGAGGACCCAGTACTTC. It codes for CASSEPDSRTQYF.

The chain couples TRBV7-9 to TRBJ1-2; D might be TRBD1 (6 bases). Between the trimmed V and J ends, which lost 3 bases and 1 base, there was a span of 9 bases. CDR3 length: 14 amino acids. CDR1 is SEHNR, CDR2 FQNEAQ, per germline (reference sequence). CDR3 DNA sequence: TGTGCCAGCAGCTTGCTCAGGGGTAACTATGGCTACACCTTC. It specifies CASSLLRGNYGYTF.

V usage is TRBV2 and J usage is TRBJ1-3; D is ambiguous. Trimming took 0 bases from V and 0 from J, leaving 9 bases between them. The CDR3 is 16 residues long. Germline V gene sequence: CDR1 SNHLY, CDR2 FYNNEI. The CDR3 nucleotides are TGTGCCAGCAGTGAAGCTCACACGTTCTCTGGAAACACCATATATTTT. Its protein product is CASSEAHTFSGNTIYF.

This chain links TRBV10-1 with TRBJ1-5, with no clear D. The length of the CDR3 is 15 residues. V lost 3 bases, J lost 0 bases, and 9 bases lay in between. Germline V gene data show CDR1 as WNHNN and CDR2 as SYGVQD (reference sequence). The CDR3 protein is CASSDGQSSNQPQHF. CDR3 in DNA: TGCGCCAGCAGTGACGGCCAGAGTAGCAATCAGCCCCAGCATTTT.

The chain is built from TRBV5-1 and TRBJ2-5; 11 bases match TRBD1. Trimming at V came to 2 bases and at J to 1 base, leaving 4 bases not matched to a gene. There are 16 residues in the CDR3. Germline CDR1 is SGHRS and CDR2 is YFSETQ. CDR3 bases: TGCGCCAGCAGCTTAGTAGGGACAGGGGGCCAAGAGACCCAGTACTTC. It is translated as CASSLVGTGGQETQYF.

Written as DNA, the CDR3 is TGTGCCAGCAGTTACCAACCGGGACAGTACTACGAGCAGTACTTC. Its translation is CASSYQPGQYYEQYF. The chain recombines TRBV6-5 with TRBJ2-7, with TRBD1 identical over 7 bases. The CDR3 is 15 residues long. Per the germline V gene, CDR1 is MNHEY and CDR2 is SVGAGI. The V segment lost 2 bases and the J segment 3 bases; nucleotides outside the gene matches: 7.

The V call is TRBV7-8, the J call TRBJ2-3; D possibly uses TRBD1 or TRBD2 (5 bases each). CDR3 size: 16 residues. The V and J ends lost 5 bases and 0 bases respectively, with 15 bases between them. Per the germline V gene, CDR1 is SGHVS and CDR2 is FQNEAQ. In DNA, the CDR3 is TGTGCCAGCAGCCCCCCGGGGCAGGGAAGCACAGATACGCAGTATTTT. As protein: CASSPPGQGSTDTQYF.

V and J are TRBV11-2 and TRBJ1-2; a weak D match, TRBD1 (6 bases). The CDR3 runs to 13 residues. The germline V and J ends were trimmed by 4 bases and 4 bases, with 10 bases remaining between them. Germline assignment: CDR1 SGHAT and CDR2 FQNNGV. CDR3 bases: TGTGCCAGCAGCTGGGGACATATCTATGGCTACACCTTC. Translation gives CASSWGHIYGYTF.